Sequencing of this T cell receptor (beta chain) was carried out in a study of cytomegalovirus exposure and HLA in healthy donors. The wider study: The 95 to 150 validation repertoires used a platform that matched the one used for the approximately 670 first-cohort repertoires, as a later analysis reported. General study points: According to a subsequent analysis, TCR clusters from the first cohort were inclined to appear together in the roughly 120 validation repertoires.

TCRdb keeps only in-frame clones here, not all; method: immunoSEQ multiplex PCR. The sample lists 250,000 to 350,000 clones, 88% seen once, with roughly 0.88% in the top ten. The germline CDR1 and CDR2 sequences are SNHLY and FYNNEI. The CDR3 runs 16 residues. The ends were cut back, 5 bases at V and 0 bases at J, with 13 bases in the middle. In regard to this clone: The antigen is not known.

The sample comprised PBMCs. The origin of this receptor is a man aged 30-40 years in good health and CMV-seronegative. The chain couples TRBV2 to TRBJ2-2, with D perhaps TRBD1 (5 bases). The CDR3 DNA is TGTGCCAGCAGTAAGGACATCCGGACGAACACCGGGGAGCTGTTTTTT. Translated: CASSKDIRTNTGELFF.